Listed below are T cell receptor beta chains from one sample, sequenced in a study of T cell responses to AZD1222 COVID-19 vaccine. Data came from immunoSEQ multiplex PCR; TCRdb stores just in-frame clones and leaves some out. The data contain about 110,000 clones, roughly 92% of them singletons. Sequences were derived from peripheral blood, sampled 28 days after the second AZD1222 dose. The origin of the receptors is an adult who received the AZD1222 COVID-19 vaccine. Both conserved end residues are trimmed from each CDR3. Clone size is stated in some rows and not others, as once, few, many or a class when expanded.

v_gene,abundance,j_gene,CDR3aa
TRBV5-4,-,TRBJ1-2,ASSFDRDGYT
TRBV5-1,-,TRBJ1-2,ASSFLASTPYGYT
TRBV5-1,-,TRBJ1-1,ASSLRQGSTEAF
TRBV6-6,-,TRBJ2-7,ASIDTGQGSDEQY
TRBV12-5,-,TRBJ2-1,ASGLVSGGRYNEQF
TRBV3-1/TRBV3-2,few,TRBJ2-3,ASSTGIAADTQY
TRBV24-1,few,TRBJ2-5,ATSDLGSEETQY
TRBV19,-,TRBJ1-2,ASSAPDNYGYT
TRBV20-1,-,TRBJ1-1,SARTGFEAF
TRBV7-9,-,TRBJ1-4,ASSSGQGATNEKLF
TRBV9,-,TRBJ2-1,ASSVAWSNEQF
TRBV7-2,-,TRBJ2-2,ASSLMTGGELF
TRBV19,-,TRBJ1-3,ASTRQSSGNTIY
TRBV11-2,-,TRBJ2-7,ASSPVGRGYEQY
TRBV6-4,-,TRBJ2-1,ASKSSGGAYNEQF
TRBV6-2/TRBV6-3,-,TRBJ2-7,ASSYSHFLPPYEQY
TRBV19,-,TRBJ1-2,ASSPGTAYGYT
TRBV28,-,TRBJ2-7,ASSFSGIPYYEQY
TRBV19,few,TRBJ2-7,ASSIERGDYEQY
TRBV30,-,TRBJ2-3,AWSRSGGSTDTQY
TRBV19,-,TRBJ1-2,ASSTTGPPRYGYT
TRBV5-4,-,TRBJ1-1,ASSVTGGRDEAF
TRBV4-1,-,TRBJ1-5,ASSQPGQRRQPQH
TRBV3-1/TRBV3-2,-,TRBJ1-1,ASSQQGNTEAF
TRBV4-3,-,TRBJ1-1,ASSLGVAVNTEAF
TRBV4-1,-,TRBJ1-1,ASSHLRTRRNTEAF
TRBV28,-,TRBJ1-2,ASSYRGEGRVRAGRIYGYT
TRBV6-6,-,TRBJ1-5,ASSQRLTGGGNQPQH
TRBV3-1/TRBV3-2,-,TRBJ1-6,ASSPDRGGSPLH
TRBV5-1,-,TRBJ2-2,ASSGAGQRNTGELF
TRBV3-1/TRBV3-2,-,TRBJ1-4,ASSLDGGVSAGDSEKLF
TRBV19,once,TRBJ2-7,ASSIRDAATYEQY
TRBV3-1/TRBV3-2,-,TRBJ2-1,ASSPGTGAYNEQF
TRBV28,-,TRBJ1-1,ASSLSHGRDEAF
TRBV13,-,TRBJ2-7,ASSLMDRWT
TRBV11-2,-,TRBJ2-3,ASSPSGTRLSDTQY